One and the same sample provided the 25 T cell receptor beta chains below, sequenced in a study of technical replicates of blood from a handful of donors. TCRdb keeps only in-frame clones here, not all; method: immunoSEQ multiplex PCR. The sample yields about 72,000 clones, around 95% seen once. The sample was T cells isolated from PBMCs. Receptors were obtained from a human donor in good health.

This sequence joins TRBV19 and TRBJ2-7; 8 bases map to TRBD2. CDR1 is LNHDA and CDR2 is SQIVND in the germline V gene (reference sequence). V was pared by 6 bases and J by 6 bases, with 4 bases of the junction left unmatched. This CDR3 spans 12 amino acids. The chain's CDR3 is CASRQGLGEQYF. Written as DNA, the CDR3 is TGTGCCAGTAGACAGGGACTAGGCGAGCAGTACTTC. The full variable domain, its missing parts supplied by reference TRBV19 and TRBJ2-7, is DGGITQSPKYLFRKEGQNVTLSCEQNLNHDAMYWYRQDPGQGLRLIYYSQIVNDFQKGDIAEGYSVSREKKESFPLTVTSAQKNPTAFYLCASRQGLGEQYFGPGTRLTVT.

This chain links TRBV19 with TRBJ2-7, with 8 bases that match TRBD1. V trimming: 1 base; J trimming: 3 bases; junction bases outside the gene matches: 5. From germline, CDR1 is LNHDA and CDR2 SQIVND (reference sequence). The CDR3 extends over 15 amino acids. This CDR3 reads CASSIGGQGVYEQYF. The CDR3 region has the DNA TGTGCCAGTAGTATAGGTGGACAGGGTGTCTACGAGCAGTACTTC.

The V gene is TRBV6-1, the J gene TRBJ1-2; no clear D gene. The CDR3 totals 10 residues. Trimming shortened V by 8 bases and J by 3 bases, and 4 bases separated the two germline ends. Germline CDR1 reads MNHNS; CDR2 reads SASEGT. The CDR3 sequence: CASSYYGYTF. CDR3 nucleotides: TGTGCCAGCTCCTACTATGGCTACACCTTC.

The rearrangement uses TRBV6-5 and TRBJ1-5; D remains ambiguous. The CDR3 has 13 amino acids. The germline V and J ends were trimmed by 4 bases and 0 bases, with 4 bases remaining between them. Looked up from germline, CDR1 is MNHEY and CDR2 is SVGAGI. The CDR3 nucleotides are TGTGCCAGCAGTTCCGTTAGCAATCAGCCCCAGCATTTT. It encodes CASSSVSNQPQHF.

The chain has TRBV7-2 and TRBJ2-7; 9 positions agree with TRBD1. Germline trimming cut 4 bases from V and 2 bases from J; bases unmatched to any gene: 6. Looked up from germline, CDR1 is SGHTA and CDR2 is FQGNSA. This CDR3 has 15 amino acids. CDR3 DNA sequence: TGTGCCAGCAGCTATTACGGGACAGGGACCTACGAGCAGTACTTC. Translated: CASSYYGTGTYEQYF.

This chain connects TRBV12-5 to TRBJ1-1; 9 nucleotides match TRBD1. Trimming cost V 0 bases and J 4 bases; bases outside gene matches: 6. Germline CDR1 and CDR2: LGHNT and FRNRAP. The CDR3 is made up of 16 amino acids. In DNA, the CDR3 is TGTGCTAGTGGTTTGGTACCTGGACAGGGGTCCACTGAAGCTTTCTTT. Translation: CASGLVPGQGSTEAFF.

The V gene is TRBV6-5, the J gene TRBJ2-7, with 9 bases matching TRBD2. Germline CDR1 and CDR2: MNHEY and SVGAGI. CDR3 length: 15 amino acids. V lost 5 bases, J lost 6 bases, and 11 bases stayed unmatched. In DNA, the CDR3 is TGTGCCAGCAGTCCCCGTTTGGCGGGAGGGCCCGAGCAGTACTTC. Translating it yields CASSPRLAGGPEQYF.

The chain has TRBV5-1 and TRBJ2-5, with 8 bases lining up with TRBD2. CDR3 length: 15 amino acids. CDR1 is SGHRS and CDR2 is YFSETQ in the germline V gene. Germline trimming cut 2 bases from V and 6 bases from J; bases unmatched to any gene: 9. The CDR3 DNA reads TGCGCCAGCAGCTTAAGTCGCGGGGGGCCGAAGACCCAGTACTTC. This codes for CASSLSRGGPKTQYF.

The rearrangement joins TRBV30 to TRBJ2-5; TRBD2 matches 8 bases. The junction had 4 bases not matched to a gene; V was cut back by 2 bases and J by 2 bases. CDR1 is GTSNPN and CDR2 is SVGIG in the germline V gene (reference sequence). There are 14 residues in the CDR3. Here the CDR3 reads CAWSRAGVQETQYF. For the CDR3, the DNA is TGTGCCTGGAGTCGAGCGGGAGTACAAGAGACCCAGTACTTC. Full variable domain (rest looked up from reference TRBV30 and TRBJ2-5): SQTIHQWPATLVQPVGSPLSLECTVEGTSNPNLYWYRQAAGRGLQLLFYSVGIGQISSEVPQNLSASRPQDRQFILSSKKLLLSDSGFYLCAWSRAGVQETQYFGPGTRLLVL.

The chain has TRBV10-2 and TRBJ1-4; D remains ambiguous. From germline, CDR1 is WSHSY and CDR2 SAAADI. Trimming shortened V by 5 bases and J by 0 bases, and 7 bases separated the two germline ends. The CDR3 has 14 residues. This CDR3 reads CASSLIATNEKLFF. The CDR3 DNA is TGCGCCAGCAGTCTGATAGCAACTAATGAAAAACTGTTTTTT.

The chain recombines TRBV11-2 with TRBJ1-2; 8 bases line up with TRBD1. J lost 3 bases, V lost 6 bases, and 9 bases had no gene match. Germline V CDR1 and CDR2: SGHAT, FQNNGV. The CDR3 loop spans 15 amino acids. Here the CDR3 reads CASSLVRGRDYGYTF. CDR3 sequence (DNA): TGTGCCAGCAGTCTAGTCAGGGGGCGCGACTATGGCTACACCTTC.

The J gene is TRBJ1-6, the V gene TRBV14, with TRBD1 identical over 7 bases. V dropped 6 bases and J dropped 8; count of bases not matched to a gene: 4. Germline values: CDR1 SGHDN, CDR2 FVKESK. CDR3 size: 13 residues. The CDR3, as DNA: TGTGCCAGCAGACGGCAGGGGGATTCACCCCTCCACTTT. As protein: CASRRQGDSPLHF.

The chain is built from TRBV28 and TRBJ2-7; D not certain. This CDR3 has 14 amino acids. CDR1 MDHEN and CDR2 SYDVKM come from the germline V gene. Trimming cost V 3 bases and J 0 bases, with 9 bases left between them. CDR3 sequence reads: CASSFVPNSYEQYF. The CDR3, as DNA: TGTGCCAGCAGTTTCGTACCTAACTCCTACGAGCAGTACTTC.

The genes are TRBV7-9 and TRBJ1-2, with 10 nucleotides matching TRBD1. Germline V gene data show CDR1 as SEHNR and CDR2 as FQNEAQ (reference sequence). V shed 5 bases, J shed 9 bases, and the junction held 6 bases outside the gene matches. This CDR3 has 13 residues. The CDR3 coding sequence is TGTGCCAGCAGCGCCGGGACAGGGGCGAGCTACACCTTC. This translates into CASSAGTGASYTF.

This clone appeared a single time. The chain links TRBV27 to TRBJ2-2, with unresolved D. The germline gives CDR1 MNHEY, CDR2 SMNVEV (reference sequence). V was trimmed by 3 bases and J by 8 bases, leaving 13 bases between them. The CDR3 sequence is 14 residues long. CDR3 in DNA: TGTGCCAGCAGTTTCCTCCTTCGGTTAGGGGAGCTGTTTTTT. Its translation: CASSFLLRLGELFF.

The rearrangement joins TRBV5-1 to TRBJ2-5; TRBD2 aligns across 11 bases. The V gene's germline CDR1 is SGHRS and CDR2 YFSETQ. The V gene end was trimmed by 5 bases and the J gene end by 3 bases; junction bases not matched to a gene: 3. The length of the CDR3 is 14 residues. CDR3 region: CASRGTSGKETQYF. The CDR3 coding sequence is TGCGCCAGCAGGGGGACTAGCGGAAAAGAGACCCAGTACTTC.

The table lists this clone with a count of one. The chain is built from TRBV2 and TRBJ2-2; TRBD1 might be the D (6 bases). The V gene's germline CDR1 is SNHLY and CDR2 FYNNEI. Trimming took 7 bases from V and 0 from J, leaving 12 bases between them. The length of the CDR3 is 15 residues. CDR3: CASNGQLTNTGELFF. CDR3 DNA: TGTGCCAGCAATGGACAGCTAACGAACACCGGGGAGCTGTTTTTT.

The rearrangement links TRBV27 to TRBJ1-1; D not resolved. Between the trimmed V and J ends, which lost 7 bases and 1 base, there was a span of 13 bases. The germline V gene has CDR1 MNHEY and CDR2 SMNVEV (reference sequence). CDR3 size: 14 residues. The CDR3 DNA is TGTGCCAGCACCCGAGGCCCGGAGAACACTGAAGCTTTCTTT. It specifies CASTRGPENTEAFF.

This chain uses TRBV27 with TRBJ2-1; possibly TRBD2 for D (5 bases). V was trimmed by 5 bases and J by 5 bases, leaving 13 bases between them. The CDR3 runs 14 residues. Germline lookup yields CDR1 MNHEY and CDR2 SMNVEV (reference sequence). This chain's CDR3 is CASSSYGENNEQFF. DNA for the CDR3: TGTGCCAGCAGTAGTTATGGGGAGAACAATGAGCAGTTCTTC.

This chain links TRBV25-1 with TRBJ2-7; tentative D call: TRBD1 (6 bases). CDR1 is MGHDK and CDR2 is SYGVNS in the germline V gene. Trimming cost V 3 bases and J 3 bases, with 12 bases left between them. This CDR3 region has 14 residues. Here the CDR3 reads CASSENTGYYEQYF. DNA for the CDR3: TGTGCCAGCAGTGAGAATACAGGGTACTACGAGCAGTACTTC.

This clone appeared a few times. The chain combines TRBV27 with TRBJ2-5; 11 nucleotides line up with TRBD2. The J segment lost 3 bases and the V segment lost 2 bases, leaving 5 bases of the junction unmatched. CDR1 is MNHEY and CDR2 is SMNVEV in the germline V gene (reference sequence). This CDR3 contains 16 residues. DNA of the CDR3: TGTGCCAGCAGTTTAGTGCCGACTAGCGGGGAAGAGACCCAGTACTTC. Its protein is CASSLVPTSGEETQYF.

The rearrangement joins TRBV29-1 to TRBJ2-3; D perhaps matches TRBD1 (5 bases). From germline, CDR1 is SQVTM and CDR2 ANQGSEA. This CDR3 spans 15 amino acids. With 2 bases removed from V and 0 bases from J, the gap between germline ends came to 12 bases. This CDR3 reads CSVERGRGSTDTQYF. In DNA form, the CDR3 reads TGCAGCGTTGAAAGGGGTAGGGGAAGCACAGATACGCAGTATTTT.

This clone was seen a single time. The chain carries TRBV6-5 and TRBJ1-2; 7 bases fit TRBD1. The germline V gene encodes CDR1 MNHEY and CDR2 SVGAGI. V shed 11 bases and J 4 bases; nucleotides not matched to a gene: 10. CDR3 length equals 13 residues. Here the CDR3 reads CAVTGVWPYGYTF. The CDR3 DNA reads as TGTGCCGTAACAGGGGTCTGGCCCTATGGCTACACCTTC.

This clone was found once. V and J are TRBV6-5 and TRBJ2-7; D remains ambiguous. This CDR3 contains 14 residues. Germline loops: CDR1 MNHEY, CDR2 SVGAGI. Trimming cost V 6 bases and J 0 bases, with 12 bases left between them. CDR3 in DNA: TGTGCCAGCAGAGCTTACGGCGGCTCCTACGAGCAGTACTTC. The encoded protein is CASRAYGGSYEQYF.

V usage is TRBV12-5 and J usage is TRBJ1-5; D call uncertain. V was clipped by 1 base and J by 7 bases, with 8 bases between them. Germline CDR1 LGHNT, CDR2 FRNRAP. CDR3 length: 13 residues. The CDR3 coding sequence is TGTGCTAGTGGTTTGGGGGTGGAGCAGCCCCAGCATTTT. Translated, it gives CASGLGVEQPQHF.